Following are 30 T cell receptor beta chains from one sample sequenced in a study of blood T cells in healthy people across ages. The authors ran a second PCR of 7 to 11 cycles using a sample-barcoded 5' primer and a J-beta primer mix. MiXCR, applied by TCRdb to the 5' RACE reads, yields one record per CDR3 protein. Of approximately 1.5 million distinct CDR3 sequences in the sample, roughly 32% were seen once. Material for sequencing was blood. Every receptor here comes from a woman aged 30 to 39 in good health.

V usage is TRBV25-1 and J usage is TRBJ2-5, with TRBD2 identical over 8 bases. The length of the CDR3 is 16 residues. The germline gives CDR1 MGHDK, CDR2 SYGVNS. Unmatched junction bases numbered 6, after V lost 2 bases and J lost 1 base. The chain's CDR3 is CASSERVAGLQETQYF. The CDR3, as DNA: TGTGCCAGCAGTGAAAGGGTAGCGGGGCTCCAAGAGACCCAGTACTTC.

V usage is TRBV14 and J usage is TRBJ2-2; D is unclear. V was pared by 0 bases and J by 0 bases, with 8 bases between. Germline V gene sequence: CDR1 SGHDN, CDR2 FVKESK. The CDR3 is 16 residues long. CDR3 coding DNA: TGTGCCAGCAGCCAAGAACTTATATCGAACACCGGGGAGCTGTTTTTT. As protein: CASSQELISNTGELFF. Complete variable domain (other parts from reference TRBV14 and TRBJ2-2): EAGVTQFPSHSVIEKGQTVTLRCDPISGHDNLYWYRRVMGKEIKFLLHFVKESKQDESGMPNNRFLAERTGGTYSTLKVQPAELEDSGVYFCASSQELISNTGELFFGEGSRLTVL.

V gene TRBV20-1 combines with J gene TRBJ1-5; D is unclear. V lost 0 bases and J 2 bases, leaving 8 bases between the germline ends. CDR1 is DFQATT and CDR2 is SNEGSKA in the germline V gene (reference sequence). The CDR3 contains 14 residues. The CDR3 sequence is CSARDRLGNQPQHF. The CDR3 DNA sequence: TGCAGTGCTAGAGATAGACTTGGCAATCAGCCCCAGCATTTT.

This clonotype was observed at least ten times. This chain connects TRBV29-1 to TRBJ2-5; no firm D call. CDR1 SQVTM and CDR2 ANQGSEA come from the germline V gene. The V and J ends lost 4 bases and 5 bases respectively, with 8 bases between them. The CDR3 sequence is 11 residues long. CDR3 bases: TGCAGCGTTGGTCTCTTGGAGACCCAGTACTTC. Amino acids: CSVGLLETQYF.

This clonotype has at least ten counts. The CDR3: CASSESLGGTDTQYF. The CDR3 DNA follows: TGTGCCAGCAGTGAGTCGCTCGGAGGCACAGATACGCAGTATTTT. The chain combines TRBV6-1 with TRBJ2-3; no clear D gene. This CDR3 is built from 15 residues. Trimming pared 3 bases from V and 1 base from J, leaving 11 bases between. CDR1 and CDR2 (germline): MNHNS, SASEGT.

The sample holds one count of this clonotype. The chain recombines TRBV20-1 with TRBJ2-7; a possible D gene is TRBD1 (5 bases). CDR1 DFQATT and CDR2 SNEGSKA come from the germline V gene (reference sequence). This CDR3 spans 13 amino acids. Trimming took 5 bases from V and 2 from J, leaving 13 bases between them. The CDR3 sequence: CSASLGAAYEQYF. The DNA for the CDR3 is TGCAGTGCTTCGTTAGGGGCCGCCTACGAGCAGTACTTC.

The sample holds a few counts of this clonotype. The V and J genes are TRBV20-1 and TRBJ2-7; D gene uncertain. This CDR3 has 11 amino acids. V was clipped by 7 bases and J by 4 bases, with 11 bases between them. Germline V gene sequence: CDR1 DFQATT, CDR2 SNEGSKA (reference sequence). The CDR3 loop reads CSVALEYEQYF. The CDR3 DNA reads as TGCAGTGTGGCTTTGGAGTACGAGCAGTACTTC.

The V call is TRBV6-1, the J call TRBJ1-4, with 8 bases fitting TRBD1. Germline V lookup: CDR1 MNHNS, CDR2 SASEGT. The CDR3 is made up of 17 amino acids. V dropped 1 base and J dropped 9; count of bases not matched to a gene: 13. This CDR3 is CASSEGAGQGLRKKLFF. The CDR3 nucleotides read TGTGCCAGCAGTGAAGGGGCCGGACAGGGCTTGCGGAAAAAACTGTTTTTT.

The gene calls are TRBV20-1 and TRBJ2-3, with TRBD2 matching 8 bases. CDR3 length equals 15 residues. V shed 3 bases, J shed 3 bases, and the junction held 8 bases outside the gene matches. The germline CDR1 and CDR2 sequences are DFQATT and SNEGSKA (reference sequence). The CDR3 DNA sequence: TGCAGTGCTAGTGGGACTAGTCTTGGGACAGATACGCAGTATTTT. Translated, it gives CSASGTSLGTDTQYF.

The J gene is TRBJ2-5, the V gene TRBV5-1; 8 bases are shared with TRBD1. The CDR3 has 15 amino acids. V lost 4 bases to trimming and J lost 5 bases; unmatched junction nucleotides: 10. CDR1 SGHRS and CDR2 YFSETQ come from the germline V gene. Here the CDR3 DNA reads TGCGCCAGCAGCGCACCGCAGGGGGCGGAGGAGACCCAGTACTTC. Protein sequence: CASSAPQGAEETQYF.

This clonotype was seen more than once but under ten times. CDR3 DNA: TGCAGTGCTATATCCGGGACGGTGGGGACCGGGGAGCTGTTTTTT. This codes for CSAISGTVGTGELFF. V is TRBV20-1 and J is TRBJ2-2; D tentatively fits TRBD1 or TRBD2 (5 bases each). Germline assignment: CDR1 DFQATT and CDR2 SNEGSKA (reference sequence). Trimming left V 4 bases short and J 5 bases short, with 17 bases between. The CDR3 is made up of 15 amino acids.

This sequence joins TRBV6-6 and TRBJ1-6; D not resolved. The germline CDR1 and CDR2 sequences are MNHNY and SVGAGI (reference sequence). The V end lost 8 bases, the J end lost 7 bases, and 9 bases lay between the germline ends. This CDR3 spans 12 amino acids. CDR3 sequence reads: CASRHPNSPLHF. CDR3 nucleotides: TGTGCCAGCCGCCACCCAAATTCACCCCTCCACTTT.

The V and J genes are TRBV30 and TRBJ2-4; 7 bases are a match to TRBD2. The trim removed 4 bases at V and 3 bases at J, leaving 6 bases unmatched. The germline CDR1 and CDR2 sequences are GTSNPN and SVGIG (reference sequence). This CDR3 has 14 amino acids. CDR3 loop: CAWKWGRGKNIQYF. The CDR3 bases are TGTGCCTGGAAATGGGGGAGGGGCAAAAACATTCAGTACTTC.

In regard to this clonotype: A single base separates this from a much larger clone, so it may be a read error. This rearrangement joins TRBV29-1 to TRBJ1-4, with TRBD1 as a possible D gene (5 bases). Germline V gene lookup returns CDR1 SQVTM and CDR2 ANQGSEA. V was trimmed by 0 bases and J by 15 bases, leaving 14 bases between them. The CDR3 consists of 12 residues. The CDR3 DNA reads as TGCAGCGTTGAAGAGAGCCGACAGATCGTGTTTTTT. This codes for CSVEESRQIVFF.

This sequence joins TRBV5-1 and TRBJ2-1; the match to TRBD2 covers 9 bases. The CDR3 has 16 amino acids. The V and J ends lost 4 bases and 5 bases, in that order; junction bases with no gene match: 10. Germline V gene data show CDR1 as SGHRS and CDR2 as YFSETQ. The CDR3 DNA reads TGCGCCAGCAGCCCCGAGCTAGCGGGATATCACAATGAGCAGTTCTTC. Encoded protein: CASSPELAGYHNEQFF.

This clonotype was counted many times. V and J are TRBV6-2 or TRBV6-3 and TRBJ2-7, with 7 bases aligning to TRBD2. Germline CDR1 MNHEY, CDR2 SVGEGT. The CDR3 runs to 15 residues. The junction had 8 bases not matched to a gene; V was cut back by 3 bases and J by 3 bases. The CDR3 sequence is CASSYRAGAGYEQYF. DNA for the CDR3: TGTGCCAGCAGTTATAGGGCGGGAGCCGGCTACGAGCAGTACTTC.

The chain recombines TRBV20-1 with TRBJ2-5, with D uncertain. The germline V gene encodes CDR1 DFQATT and CDR2 SNEGSKA (reference sequence). The CDR3 is made up of 11 amino acids. The ends were cut back, 6 bases at V and 3 bases at J, with 8 bases in the middle. The CDR3: CSAASEETQYF. The CDR3 DNA follows: TGCAGTGCCGCCAGTGAAGAGACCCAGTACTTC.

The J gene is TRBJ1-1, the V gene TRBV14; D gene unclear. This CDR3 has 13 amino acids. V lost 4 bases and J 5 bases, leaving 11 bases between the germline ends. Germline assignment: CDR1 SGHDN and CDR2 FVKESK. CDR3 amino acids: CASSPGSQTEAFF. The CDR3, as DNA: TGTGCCAGCAGCCCGGGCAGCCAAACTGAAGCTTTCTTT.

The genes are TRBV5-5 and TRBJ2-7; D perhaps matches TRBD2 (6 bases). Germline V lookup: CDR1 SGHKS, CDR2 YYEKEE (reference sequence). CDR3 length equals 15 residues. V lost 4 bases and J 4 bases, leaving 18 bases between the germline ends. The CDR3 spells CASSEHSGVVYEQYF. Here the CDR3 DNA reads TGTGCCAGCAGCGAACACTCGGGGGTCGTGTACGAGCAGTACTTC.

The V call is TRBV6-2 or TRBV6-3, the J call TRBJ1-5; TRBD1 might be the D (5 bases). The CDR3 consists of 13 residues. The germline V gene has CDR1 MNHEY and CDR2 SVGEGT. Trimming took 9 bases from V and 8 from J, leaving 17 bases between them. The CDR3 DNA reads TGTGCCAGGGGGGAGGAGGCGTTCAAGCCCCAGCATTTT. Protein sequence: CARGEEAFKPQHF.

The genes are TRBV28 and TRBJ2-7, with D tentatively TRBD1 or TRBD2 (5 bases each). This CDR3 contains 12 residues. Germline assignment: CDR1 MDHEN and CDR2 SYDVKM. V was cut by 10 bases and J by 2 bases, with 12 bases left in between. CDR3 sequence reads: CATRDGTYEQYF. CDR3 DNA sequence: TGTGCCACCCGGGACGGTACCTACGAGCAGTACTTC. Looking up the rest from reference TRBV28 and TRBJ2-7 gives the full variable domain: DVKVTQSSRYLVKRTGEKVFLECVQDMDHENMFWYRQDPGLGLRLIYFSYDVKMKEKGDIPEGYSVSREKKERFSLILESASTNQTSMYLCATRDGTYEQYFGPGTRLTVT.

V is TRBV25-1 and J is TRBJ2-1; 10 nucleotides align to TRBD1. Per germline, CDR1 MGHDK and CDR2 SYGVNS. The CDR3 consists of 13 residues. V dropped 7 bases and J dropped 7; count of bases not matched to a gene: 4. CDR3 protein: CASTGTGVNEQFF. As DNA, the CDR3 is TGTGCCAGCACCGGGACAGGGGTGAATGAGCAGTTCTTC.

The count of this clonotype is one. This rearrangement joins TRBV5-6 to TRBJ2-7, with 9 bases fitting TRBD2. Unmatched junction bases numbered 9, after V lost 4 bases and J lost 1 base. Germline assignment: CDR1 SGHDT and CDR2 YYEEEE. This CDR3 spans 16 amino acids. The CDR3, as DNA: TGTGCCAGCAGCAGGACCGGGACTAGCCTGTCCTACGAGCAGTACTTC. Translated: CASSRTGTSLSYEQYF.

This chain links TRBV11-1 with TRBJ1-1; no definite D call. The V gene lost 5 bases and the J gene lost 3 bases, with 19 bases spanning the gap. Germline CDR1 and CDR2: SGHAT and FQDESV (reference sequence). The CDR3 covers 16 residues. The CDR3 region is CASSPKHLLTDTEAFF. The CDR3 nucleotides read TGTGCCAGCAGCCCTAAACACCTACTAACTGACACTGAAGCTTTCTTT.

This chain connects TRBV5-3 to TRBJ2-7, with D unclear. TRBV5-3 is assigned to the ORF class and has an uncertain function. The ends were cut back, 4 bases at V and 0 bases at J, with 8 bases in the middle. This CDR3 is built from 13 residues. CDR3 amino acids: CARSDKTSYEQYF. CDR3 coding DNA: TGTGCCAGAAGCGACAAGACCTCCTACGAGCAGTACTTC.

There are many counts of this clonotype. This rearrangement joins TRBV6-2 or TRBV6-3 to TRBJ2-7, with 9 bases aligning to TRBD1. The germline V gene encodes CDR1 MNHEY and CDR2 SVGEGT. J gave up 2 bases and V 0 bases, and 8 bases lay outside the gene matches. The CDR3 length is 17 residues. In DNA form, the CDR3 reads TGTGCCAGCAGTTACTCCGGGACAGGGAGATTCGCCTACGAGCAGTACTTC. Its protein is CASSYSGTGRFAYEQYF.

This chain joins TRBV2 and TRBJ2-6; D is unresolved. Germline CDR1 reads SNHLY; CDR2 reads FYNNEI. The CDR3 has 17 residues. V lost 5 bases to trimming and J lost 0 bases, with 14 bases between them. For the CDR3, the DNA is TGTGCCAGCAGTCAACCGAGACGGTACTCTGGGGCCAACGTCCTGACTTTC. Its translation is CASSQPRRYSGANVLTF. The whole variable domain, filled in from reference TRBV2 and TRBJ2-6, reads EPEVTQTPSHQVTQMGQEVILRCVPISNHLYFYWYRQILGQKVEFLVSFYNNEISEKSEIFDDQFSVERPDGSNFTLKIRSTKLEDSAMYFCASSQPRRYSGANVLTFGAGSRLTVL.

The rearrangement joins TRBV30 to TRBJ2-2, with 8 bases aligning to TRBD2. Trimming took 0 bases from V and 7 from J; bases not matched to a gene: 10. Germline CDR1 and CDR2: GTSNPN and SVGIG (reference sequence). The CDR3 consists of 16 residues. In nucleotides, the CDR3 is TGTGCCTGGAGTGTCAATCGGGAGGGATATGGCGGGGAGCTGTTTTTT. Its translation is CAWSVNREGYGGELFF.

V is TRBV28 and J is TRBJ2-7; 10 bases fit TRBD2. V was pared by 6 bases and J by 6 bases, with 11 bases of the junction left unmatched. This CDR3 spans 15 amino acids. In germline, CDR1 is MDHEN, CDR2 SYDVKM. For the CDR3, the DNA is TGTGCCAGCAGCGACCTAGCGGGAGCAGAAAGCGAGCAGTACTTC. This encodes CASSDLAGAESEQYF.

This clonotype was observed at least ten times. This chain joins TRBV6-6 and TRBJ2-3; D is tentatively TRBD1 or TRBD2 (5 bases each). This CDR3 is built from 16 residues. Trimming pared 6 bases from V and 2 bases from J, leaving 18 bases between. The germline V gene has CDR1 MNHNY and CDR2 SVGAGI (reference sequence). The CDR3 DNA sequence: TGTGCCAGCAGAGATTACCGGGACGGGTACACAGATACGCAGTATTTT. Translating gives CASRDYRDGYTDTQYF.